The 17 T cell receptor beta chains given below trace back to one sample, sequenced in a study of blood T cell repertoires in COVID-19. Profiling relied on immunoSEQ multiplex PCR, and the TCRdb table lists in-frame clones only, not all of them. The sample gives roughly 150,000 clones, less than 80% of which show up once; roughly 19% is in the top ten. The sample consisted of PBMCs or T cells enriched from blood (not recorded which). These receptors originate from a woman aged 70 to 79 in a cohort exposed to, infected with or recovered from COVID-19 (not recorded which).

Only a few counts were recorded for this clone. The chain uses TRBV5-1 and TRBJ2-3; 8 bases match TRBD2. Germline-derived CDR1 and CDR2 are SGHRS and YFSETQ. The V segment lost 0 bases and the J segment 5 bases; nucleotides outside the gene matches: 5. The CDR3 loop spans 15 amino acids. Here the CDR3 reads CASSLGLAFRDTQYF. The CDR3, as DNA: TGCGCCAGCAGCTTGGGACTAGCGTTTAGAGATACGCAGTATTTT.

This chain joins TRBV5-1 and TRBJ2-1, with D maybe TRBD2 (6 bases). Germline CDR1 is SGHRS and CDR2 is YFSETQ. CDR3 size: 17 residues. Trimming removed 5 bases at V and 0 bases at J, with 18 bases between. CDR3 residues: CASSGGINRNSYNEQFF. Written as DNA, the CDR3 is TGCGCCAGCAGTGGAGGGATAAACCGAAACTCCTACAATGAGCAGTTCTTC.

The V gene is TRBV24-1, the J gene TRBJ1-2; TRBD1 aligns across 7 bases. The CDR3 runs to 15 residues. The V segment lost 5 bases and the J segment 4 bases; nucleotides outside the gene matches: 9. Germline V gives CDR1 KGHDR, CDR2 SFDVKD. The CDR3 nucleotides read TGTGCCACCAGTGGTCGGACAGGCCTCAGCTATGGCTACACCTTC. This codes for CATSGRTGLSYGYTF.

The rearrangement links TRBV28 to TRBJ2-1; D may be TRBD2 (5 bases). The CDR3 runs 15 residues. Germline CDR1 MDHEN, CDR2 SYDVKM. With 1 base removed from V and 2 bases from J, the gap between germline ends came to 9 bases. As DNA, the CDR3 is TGTGCCAGCAGTTTATCTGGAGGAACCTACAATGAGCAGTTCTTC. Encoded protein: CASSLSGGTYNEQFF.

This clone appeared a single time. The chain combines TRBV7-2 with TRBJ1-1; 8 positions agree with TRBD1. V lost 2 bases, J lost 3 bases, and 5 bases stayed unmatched. The CDR3 is made up of 15 amino acids. Per the germline V gene, CDR1 is SGHTA and CDR2 is FQGNSA. CDR3: CASSLWTGRDTEAFF. DNA of the CDR3: TGTGCCAGCAGCTTATGGACAGGGAGGGACACTGAAGCTTTCTTT.

The chain carries TRBV18 and TRBJ2-3; 7 bases match TRBD1. The CDR3 runs to 15 residues. The J segment lost 1 base and the V segment lost 5 bases, leaving 6 bases of the junction unmatched. CDR1 KGHSH and CDR2 LQKENI come from the germline V gene. The CDR3 sequence is CASSATGQGTDTQYF. The DNA for the CDR3 is TGTGCCAGCTCAGCCACCGGACAGGGCACAGATACGCAGTATTTT.

The chain has TRBV10-2 and TRBJ1-5; TRBD1 is a possible D gene (5 bases). Germline CDR1 reads WSHSY; CDR2 reads SAAADI. CDR3 length: 15 residues. V lost 7 bases and J 9 bases, leaving 22 bases between the germline ends. This chain's CDR3 is CASNSGGFRVGPQHF. Here the CDR3 DNA reads TGCGCCAGCAATTCGGGGGGTTTTCGGGTAGGGCCCCAGCATTTT.

The sample holds a few counts of this clone. CDR3 DNA sequence: TGTGCCAGCAGCTATTCTCAGCGGGAGGGGCTAGATACGCAGTATTTT. Its translation is CASSYSQREGLDTQYF. The rearrangement uses TRBV5-6 and TRBJ2-3; 10 bases fit TRBD2. Germline values: CDR1 SGHDT, CDR2 YYEEEE. Trimming removed 3 bases from V and 5 bases from J; junction bases left unmatched: 9. This CDR3 contains 16 residues.

The V call is TRBV5-1, the J call TRBJ1-1, with D maybe TRBD1 (6 bases). Looked up from germline, CDR1 is SGHRS and CDR2 is YFSETQ. The CDR3 spans 15 residues. Trimming cost V 5 bases and J 1 base, with 15 bases left between them. CDR3 protein: CASRNPGAGNTEAFF. The CDR3 DNA reads as TGCGCCAGCAGGAATCCAGGGGCGGGGAACACTGAAGCTTTCTTT.

The chain uses TRBV15 and TRBJ2-5; the match to TRBD2 covers 7 bases. V lost 1 base, J lost 2 bases, and 10 bases stayed unmatched. The CDR3 has 17 residues. Germline CDR1 reads LNHNV; CDR2 reads YYDKDF (reference sequence). The CDR3 protein is CATSRGEAGLGQETQYF. Written as DNA, the CDR3 is TGTGCCACCAGCAGAGGGGAAGCGGGATTGGGGCAAGAGACCCAGTACTTC.

This sequence joins TRBV27 and TRBJ1-6, with D uncertain. The CDR3 sequence is 16 residues long. V gave up 1 base and J gave up 4 bases, with 11 bases separating them. Per the germline V gene, CDR1 is MNHEY and CDR2 is SMNVEV (reference sequence). DNA of the CDR3: TGTGCCAGCAGTTTATTATCCCATCGGTATAATTCACCCCTCCACTTT. Its protein product is CASSLLSHRYNSPLHF.

The J gene is TRBJ1-1, the V gene TRBV4-2; D may be TRBD1 (6 bases). Germline lookup yields CDR1 LGHNA and CDR2 YNFKEQ. The CDR3 contains 16 residues. The V gene lost 7 bases and the J gene lost 1 base, with 19 bases spanning the gap. The CDR3 protein is CASTTGYSVGNTEAFF. The CDR3 DNA reads TGTGCCAGCACCACAGGGTACTCGGTGGGGAACACTGAAGCTTTCTTT.

The chain recombines TRBV25-1 with TRBJ1-4; D uncertain. This CDR3 is built from 14 residues. Trimming pared 5 bases from V and 7 bases from J, leaving 14 bases between. Germline values: CDR1 MGHDK, CDR2 SYGVNS. CDR3 nucleotides: TGTGCCAGCAGTATACACATGGAGGGTGAAAAACTGTTTTTT. The encoded protein is CASSIHMEGEKLFF. Supplemented by reference TRBV25-1 and TRBJ1-4, the full variable domain reads EADIYQTPRYLVIGTGKKITLECSQTMGHDKMYWYQQDPGMELHLIHYSYGVNSTEKGDLSSESTVSRIRTEHFPLTLESARPSHTSQYLCASSIHMEGEKLFFGSGTQLSVL.

The rearrangement links TRBV10-3 to TRBJ2-1, with TRBD1 identical over 9 bases. J gave up 8 bases and V 8 bases, and 10 bases lay outside the gene matches. The CDR3 is made up of 14 amino acids. CDR1 is ENHRY, CDR2 SYGVKD, per germline. The CDR3: CAIQRDRDPHEQFF. The CDR3 DNA reads TGTGCCATCCAGCGGGACAGGGACCCCCATGAGCAGTTCTTC.

The chain recombines TRBV5-1 with TRBJ1-3; 8 bases line up with TRBD1. CDR1 and CDR2 (germline): SGHRS, YFSETQ. This CDR3 is built from 14 residues. J was trimmed by 7 bases and V by 4 bases; bases with no gene match: 7. The CDR3 loop reads CASSPQGGRNTIYF. The CDR3 DNA sequence: TGCGCCAGCAGCCCACAGGGGGGAAGGAACACCATATATTTT. The variable domain in full, with the rest retrieved from reference TRBV5-1 and TRBJ1-3, is KAGVTQTPRYLIKTRGQQVTLSCSPISGHRSVSWYQQTPGQGLQFLFEYFSETQRNKGNFPGRFSGRQFSNSRSEMNVSTLELGDSALYLCASSPQGGRNTIYFGEGSWLTVV.

V usage is TRBV2 and J usage is TRBJ1-4, with 10 bases matching TRBD1. Germline loops: CDR1 SNHLY, CDR2 FYNNEI. J lost 6 bases, V lost 7 bases, and 5 bases had no gene match. The CDR3 is 14 amino acids. As DNA, the CDR3 is TGTGCCAGCAATAGCGGGACAGGGGATGAAAAACTGTTTTTT. As protein: CASNSGTGDEKLFF.

The genes are TRBV5-1 and TRBJ2-7, with 9 bases lining up with TRBD1. Germline V lookup: CDR1 SGHRS, CDR2 YFSETQ. The V gene end was trimmed by 0 bases and the J gene end by 6 bases; junction bases not matched to a gene: 7. The CDR3 contains 15 residues. DNA for the CDR3: TGCGCCAGCAGCTTGGTCCCGGGACAGGGTTCCGAGCAGTACTTC. Its protein is CASSLVPGQGSEQYF. The full variable domain, with the rest looked up from reference TRBV5-1 and TRBJ2-7, is KAGVTQTPRYLIKTRGQQVTLSCSPISGHRSVSWYQQTPGQGLQFLFEYFSETQRNKGNFPGRFSGRQFSNSRSEMNVSTLELGDSALYLCASSLVPGQGSEQYFGPGTRLTVT.